These 3 T cell receptor beta chains were sequenced from one sample in a study of cytomegalovirus exposure and HLA in healthy donors. The PCR had 60 Vbeta and 13 Jbeta primers. This table comes from immunoSEQ multiplex PCR, and its TCRdb copy is limited to in-frame clones, with some not included. Of approximately 180,000 clones in the sample, over 75% were seen once. The sample consisted of PBMCs. These receptors were taken from a girl less than two years old in good health and CMV-seronegative.

The J gene is TRBJ2-5, the V gene TRBV7-2; 12 bases map to TRBD2. The J call may be wrong; the DNA end is better matched by TRBJ2-7. Germline V gives CDR1 SGHTA, CDR2 FQGNSA. CDR3 length equals 18 residues. In DNA, the CDR3 is TGTGCCAGCAGCTTAGCGATGCTAGCGGGAGGGCAGTCGGGCGAGCAGTACTTC. This encodes CASSLAMLAGGQSGEQYF.

The V and J genes are TRBV5-6 and TRBJ2-1; tentatively, D is TRBD1 (5 bases). The germline gives CDR1 SGHDT, CDR2 YYEEEE. The V end was cut by 0 bases, the J end by 7 bases, with 8 bases between. The CDR3 spans 13 residues. The CDR3 bases are TGTGCCAGCAGCTTGGTAGGGGCGAATGAGCAGTTCTTC. Translation: CASSLVGANEQFF.

The rearrangement uses TRBV5-1 and TRBJ1-1, with D possibly TRBD1 on 6 matching bases. This CDR3 comprises 14 residues. Trimming stripped 3 bases from V and 8 bases from J, with 17 bases between. Germline V gene lookup returns CDR1 SGHRS and CDR2 YFSETQ. The CDR3 DNA sequence: TGCGCCAGCAGCTGGGGGCCTCGGGGCAGGGAAGCTTTCTTT. This gives the protein CASSWGPRGREAFF.